These 5 T cell receptor beta chains came from one sample sequenced in a study of cytomegalovirus exposure and HLA in healthy donors. PCR was performed using 60 Vbeta and 13 Jbeta primers. The protocol was immunoSEQ multiplex PCR, while the TCRdb copy is restricted to in-frame clones and leaves out a portion. The data contain about 130,000 clones, more than 70% of them singletons. Source material: PBMCs. The receptors come from a man aged 45-60 years in good health and CMV-seropositive.

This clone was counted between two and nine times. The V and J genes are TRBV7-2 and TRBJ2-7; tentatively, D is TRBD1 (5 bases). The V gene's germline CDR1 is SGHTA and CDR2 FQGNSA. The CDR3 is made up of 15 amino acids. Trimming left V 1 base short and J 1 base short, with 11 bases between. For the CDR3, the DNA is TGTGCCAGCAGCTTAGAAGACAGACCTTCCTACGAGCAGTACTTC. Translated: CASSLEDRPSYEQYF.

The chain employs TRBV11-2 and TRBJ1-6; TRBD1 is a possible D gene (5 bases). Germline-derived CDR1 and CDR2 are SGHAT and FQNNGV. CDR3 size: 14 residues. The germline V and J ends were trimmed by 3 bases and 4 bases, with 7 bases remaining between them. The CDR3, as DNA: TGTGCCAGCAGCTTGACAGATTATAATTCACCCCTCCACTTT. This encodes CASSLTDYNSPLHF.

The rearrangement links TRBV9 to TRBJ1-6; 8 bases align to TRBD1. The germline V gene has CDR1 SGDLS and CDR2 YYNGEE. Germline trimming cut 0 bases from V and 9 bases from J; bases unmatched to any gene: 5. The CDR3 is 15 amino acids. The CDR3, as DNA: TGTGCCAGCAGCGTAGGCGACAGGGGAGGTTCACCCCTCCACTTT. Its translation is CASSVGDRGGSPLHF.

This clone was seen a handful of times. The chain recombines TRBV4-3 with TRBJ1-3; no reliable D call. The V gene's germline CDR1 is LGHNA and CDR2 YSLEER. V lost 0 bases and J lost 0, with 6 bases in between. This CDR3 has 15 residues. CDR3 bases: TGCGCCAGCAGCCAAGATACCAGCTCTGGAAACACCATATATTTT. Its translation is CASSQDTSSGNTIYF.

This sequence joins TRBV11-2 and TRBJ1-2, with 8 positions matching TRBD1. Germline V gives CDR1 SGHAT, CDR2 FQNNGV. The CDR3 has 15 amino acids. V gave up 1 base and J gave up 4 bases; unmatched junction bases: 5. Written as DNA, the CDR3 is TGTGCCAGCAGCTTAGCCAGGGGGCCTAGCTATGGCTACACCTTC. Encoded protein: CASSLARGPSYGYTF.